The rows below give T cell receptor beta chains drawn from one sample of a study of cytomegalovirus exposure and HLA in healthy donors. Measured with immunoSEQ multiplex PCR; TCRdb has only the in-frame clones, and not every one. The sample lists approximately 150,000 clones; about 75% were seen once. Sequenced sample: PBMCs. The receptors here all came from a male donor in good health and CMV-seronegative. Each CDR3 is given without its conserved first and last residue. Each record gives: J gene, V gene, CDR3 protein.

J: TRBJ2-1; V: TRBV7-3; CDR3: ASSRTGVGYNEQF
J: TRBJ2-2; V: TRBV7-9; CDR3: ASSLFRGNTGELF
J: TRBJ2-7; V: TRBV5-4; CDR3: ASSFRLHSYEQY
J: TRBJ1-5; V: TRBV4-1; CDR3: ASSQDRGRVGQPQH
J: TRBJ2-1; V: TRBV4-2; CDR3: ASSPPPSTLAGARNEQF
J: TRBJ2-7; V: TRBV5-1; CDR3: ASSLEQGAYEQY
J: TRBJ2-5; V: TRBV25-1; CDR3: ASSPGGGDGGTQY
J: TRBJ2-3; V: TRBV7-3; CDR3: ASSPLGGRGTDTQY
J: TRBJ1-2; V: TRBV9; CDR3: ASSGVTGSGGYT
J: TRBJ1-5; V: TRBV19; CDR3: ASSALTARGQPQH
J: TRBJ1-4; V: TRBV10-3; CDR3: AISESDRGNEKLF
J: TRBJ2-5; V: TRBV5-6; CDR3: ASSQIDRADETQY
J: TRBJ1-5; V: TRBV30; CDR3: AWSEQGNQPQH
J: TRBJ1-2; V: TRBV30; CDR3: AWSVGGSNYGYT
J: TRBJ1-3; V: TRBV9; CDR3: ASSAPGDRAGNTIY
J: TRBJ2-2; V: TRBV7-6; CDR3: ASSVKSELF
J: TRBJ2-3; V: TRBV18; CDR3: ASSPYITDTDTQY
J: TRBJ2-7; V: TRBV2; CDR3: ASIAEGGSYEQY
J: TRBJ1-5; V: TRBV5-1; CDR3: ASSLDGISNQPQH
J: TRBJ2-7; V: TRBV6-5; CDR3: ASRLASPYEQY
J: TRBJ1-1; V: TRBV7-9; CDR3: ASSFTEAF
J: TRBJ2-1; V: TRBV9; CDR3: ASSVVLAARLNEQF
J: TRBJ1-5; V: TRBV6-5; CDR3: ASSLGTGLQPQH